This T cell receptor beta chain was found in a study of blood T cell repertoires in COVID-19. Deletions cut 0 bases from V and 9 bases from J, with 10 bases between. Germline V gives CDR1 SGHTS, CDR2 YDEGEE. This CDR3 comprises 13 residues. Using immunoSEQ multiplex PCR, the repertoire was profiled, and TCRdb retains in-frame clones only, with some absent. In the table there are around 73,000 clones, approximately 80% of which are singletons. The sequence derives from a woman aged 60-70 years with acute or convalescent COVID-19. The sample was peripheral blood. V gene TRBV5-8 combines with J gene TRBJ2-1; D gene uncertain. Here the CDR3 DNA reads TGTGCCAGCAGCTTGGCGCTTATGGCTGAGCAGTTCTTC. This gives the protein CASSLALMAEQFF.